The TCR beta chain described here comes from a study of T cell changes during pregnancy in multiple sclerosis. Sequencing used immunoSEQ multiplex PCR; TCRdb keeps in-frame clones, though not all of them. The sample contains approximately 92,000 clones, about 92% of which appear only once. The specimen was peripheral blood, collected in the first trimester of pregnancy. This TCR was sampled from a female donor with multiple sclerosis, enrolled in a pregnancy study.

The CDR3 DNA reads TGCGCCAGCAGCCAGCAACTAGCGGGAGGGGGGGCAGATACGCAGTATTTT. Amino acids: CASSQQLAGGGADTQYF. The rearrangement links TRBV4-3 to TRBJ2-3, with 13 bases that match TRBD2. Germline V gene data show CDR1 as LGHNA and CDR2 as YSLEER. The V segment lost 3 bases and the J segment 4 bases; nucleotides outside the gene matches: 7. This CDR3 has 17 residues.